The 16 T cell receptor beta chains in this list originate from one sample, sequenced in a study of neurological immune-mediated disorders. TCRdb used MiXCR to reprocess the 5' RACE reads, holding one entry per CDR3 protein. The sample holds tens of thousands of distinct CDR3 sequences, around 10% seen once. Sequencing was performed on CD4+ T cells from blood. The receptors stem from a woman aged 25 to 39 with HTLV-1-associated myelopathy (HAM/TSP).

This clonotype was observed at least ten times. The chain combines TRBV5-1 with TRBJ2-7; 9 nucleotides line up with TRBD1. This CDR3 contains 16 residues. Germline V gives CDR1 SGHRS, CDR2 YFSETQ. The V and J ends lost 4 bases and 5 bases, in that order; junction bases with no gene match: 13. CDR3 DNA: TGCGCCAGCAGCACTCTCTTGGGACAGGGAATCCACGAGCAGTACTTC. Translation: CASSTLLGQGIHEQYF.

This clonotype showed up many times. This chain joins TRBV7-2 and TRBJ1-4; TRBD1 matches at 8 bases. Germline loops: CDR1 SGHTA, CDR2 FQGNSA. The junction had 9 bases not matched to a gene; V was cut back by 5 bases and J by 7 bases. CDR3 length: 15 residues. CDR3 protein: CASSLLQGASEKLFF. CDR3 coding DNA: TGTGCCAGCAGCCTCCTCCAGGGGGCAAGTGAAAAACTGTTTTTT. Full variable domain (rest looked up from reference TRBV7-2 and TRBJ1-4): GAGVSQSPSNKVTEKGKDVELRCDPISGHTALYWYRQSLGQGLEFLIYFQGNSAPDKSGLPSDRFSAERTGGSVSTLTIQRTQQEDSAVYLCASSLLQGASEKLFFGSGTQLSVL.

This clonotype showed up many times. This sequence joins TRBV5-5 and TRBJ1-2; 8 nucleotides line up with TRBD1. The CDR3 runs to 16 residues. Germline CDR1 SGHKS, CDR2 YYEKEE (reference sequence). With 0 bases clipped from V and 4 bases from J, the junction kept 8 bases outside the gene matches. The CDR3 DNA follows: TGTGCCAGCAGCTTGGTGGCAGGGGGCATGCCCTATGGCTACACCTTC. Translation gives CASSLVAGGMPYGYTF.

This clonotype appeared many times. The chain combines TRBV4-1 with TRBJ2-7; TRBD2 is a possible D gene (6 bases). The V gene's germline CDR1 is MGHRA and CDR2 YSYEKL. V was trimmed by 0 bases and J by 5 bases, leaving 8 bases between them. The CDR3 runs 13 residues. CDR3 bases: TGCGCCAGCAGCCAAGATACGGGGGACGAGCAGTACTTC. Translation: CASSQDTGDEQYF.

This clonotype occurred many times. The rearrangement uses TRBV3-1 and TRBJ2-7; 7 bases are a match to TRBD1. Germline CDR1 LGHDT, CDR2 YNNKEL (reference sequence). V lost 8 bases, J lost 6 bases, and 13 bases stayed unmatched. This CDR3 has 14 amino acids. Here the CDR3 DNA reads TGTGCCAGCCGTAGATCCGGGACAGACGGCGAGCAGTACTTC. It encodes CASRRSGTDGEQYF.

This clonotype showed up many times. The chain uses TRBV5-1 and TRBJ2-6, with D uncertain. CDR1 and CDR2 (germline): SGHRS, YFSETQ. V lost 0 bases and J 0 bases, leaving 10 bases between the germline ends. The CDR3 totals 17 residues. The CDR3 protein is CASSLALTYSGANVLTF. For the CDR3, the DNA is TGCGCCAGCAGCTTGGCCTTGACCTACTCTGGGGCCAACGTCCTGACTTTC.

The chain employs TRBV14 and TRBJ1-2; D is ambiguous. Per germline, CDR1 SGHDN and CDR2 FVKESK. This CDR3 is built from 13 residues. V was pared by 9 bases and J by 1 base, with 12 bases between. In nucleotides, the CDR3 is TGTGCCAGAAGCAAATATAATAACTATGGCTACACCTTC. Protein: CARSKYNNYGYTF.

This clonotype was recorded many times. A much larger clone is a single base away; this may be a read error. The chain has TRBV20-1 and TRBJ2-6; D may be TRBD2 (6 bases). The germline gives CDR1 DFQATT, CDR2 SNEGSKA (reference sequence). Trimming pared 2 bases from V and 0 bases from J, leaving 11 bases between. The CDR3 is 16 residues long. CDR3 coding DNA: TGCAGTGCTAGAATAAACGGGGGCTCTGGGGCCAACGTCCTGACTTTC. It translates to CSARINGGSGANVLTF.

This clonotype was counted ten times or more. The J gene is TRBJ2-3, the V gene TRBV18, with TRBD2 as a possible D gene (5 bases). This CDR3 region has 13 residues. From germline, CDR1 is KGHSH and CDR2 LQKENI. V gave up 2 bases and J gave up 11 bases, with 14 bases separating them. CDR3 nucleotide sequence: TGTGCCAGCTCACCAGCGGACGGGGTTAAGCAGTATTTT. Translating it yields CASSPADGVKQYF.

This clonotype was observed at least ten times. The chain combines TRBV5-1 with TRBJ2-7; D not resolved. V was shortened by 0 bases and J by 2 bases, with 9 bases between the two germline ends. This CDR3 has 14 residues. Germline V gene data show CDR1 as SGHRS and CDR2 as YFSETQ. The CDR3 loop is CASSLEYVAYEQYF. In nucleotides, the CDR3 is TGCGCCAGCAGCTTGGAATACGTCGCCTACGAGCAGTACTTC. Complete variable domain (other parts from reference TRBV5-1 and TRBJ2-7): KAGVTQTPRYLIKTRGQQVTLSCSPISGHRSVSWYQQTPGQGLQFLFEYFSETQRNKGNFPGRFSGRQFSNSRSEMNVSTLELGDSALYLCASSLEYVAYEQYFGPGTRLTVT.

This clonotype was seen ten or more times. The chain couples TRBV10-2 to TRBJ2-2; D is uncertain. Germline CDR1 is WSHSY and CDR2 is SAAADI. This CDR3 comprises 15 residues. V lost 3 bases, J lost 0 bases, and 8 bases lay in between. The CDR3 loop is CASSDWRSNTGELFF. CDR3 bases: TGCGCCAGCAGTGATTGGCGCTCGAACACCGGGGAGCTGTTTTTT.

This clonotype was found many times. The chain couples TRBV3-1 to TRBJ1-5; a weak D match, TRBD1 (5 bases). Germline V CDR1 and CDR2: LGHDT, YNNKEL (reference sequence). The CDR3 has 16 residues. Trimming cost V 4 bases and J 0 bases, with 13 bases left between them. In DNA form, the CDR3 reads TGTGCCAGCAGCCCGAAGGGACGGAATAGCAATCAGCCCCAGCATTTT. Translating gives CASSPKGRNSNQPQHF.

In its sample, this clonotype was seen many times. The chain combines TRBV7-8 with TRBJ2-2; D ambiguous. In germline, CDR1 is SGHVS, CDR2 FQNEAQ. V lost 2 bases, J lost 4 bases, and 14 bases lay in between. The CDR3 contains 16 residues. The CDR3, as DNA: TGTGCCAGCAGCTTACCACAAGTTCGGGCCACCGGGGAGCTGTTTTTT. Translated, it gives CASSLPQVRATGELFF.

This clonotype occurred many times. CDR3 bases: TGTGCCAGCAGCCAAGACTCCTCCTTCCTCTCCTACGAGCAGTACTTC. Its translation: CASSQDSSFLSYEQYF. The chain links TRBV3-1 to TRBJ2-7; D unresolved. Germline assignment: CDR1 LGHDT and CDR2 YNNKEL (reference sequence). The length of the CDR3 is 16 residues. Trimming shortened V by 0 bases and J by 0 bases, and 12 bases separated the two germline ends.

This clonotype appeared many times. CDR3 residues: CASSLGPDRVGYTF. CDR3 nucleotides: TGTGCCAGCAGCTTAGGTCCGGACAGGGTTGGCTACACCTTC. This sequence joins TRBV11-2 and TRBJ1-2; 8 positions agree with TRBD1. Germline loops: CDR1 SGHAT, CDR2 FQNNGV. CDR3 size: 14 residues. Unmatched junction bases numbered 5, after V lost 1 base and J lost 7 bases.

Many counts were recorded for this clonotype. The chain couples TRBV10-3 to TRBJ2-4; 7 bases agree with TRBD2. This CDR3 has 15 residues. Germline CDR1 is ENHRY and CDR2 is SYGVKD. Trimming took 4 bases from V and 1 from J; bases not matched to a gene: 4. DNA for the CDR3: TGTGCCATCAGTGGAATTAGCGGGGCCAAAAACATTCAGTACTTC. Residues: CAISGISGAKNIQYF.